Listed here are 32 T cell receptor beta chains from one sample, sequenced in a study of blood T cell repertoires in COVID-19. The protocol was immunoSEQ multiplex PCR, while the TCRdb copy is restricted to in-frame clones and leaves out a portion. The sample shows around 300,000 clones, more than 80% of them seen only once. Sequenced: PBMCs or T cells enriched from blood (not recorded which). The receptors derive from a woman aged 18 to 35 who had recovered from COVID-19.

CDR3 nucleotide sequence: TGTGCCAGTAGCATCGGACAGGGTCGGGAGCAGTACTTC. Its translation is CASSIGQGREQYF. The rearrangement joins TRBV19 to TRBJ2-7; TRBD1 agrees at 8 bases. CDR3 length: 13 residues. J lost 7 bases, V lost 6 bases, and 8 bases had no gene match. Per the germline V gene, CDR1 is LNHDA and CDR2 is SQIVND (reference sequence).

This chain connects TRBV27 to TRBJ1-2; D is uncertain. In germline, CDR1 is MNHEY, CDR2 SMNVEV (reference sequence). The CDR3 spans 14 residues. V lost 2 bases, J lost 4 bases, and 11 bases lay in between. The CDR3 protein is CASSLRPDLYGYTF. For the CDR3, the DNA is TGTGCCAGCAGTTTACGTCCAGATCTCTATGGCTACACCTTC.

The genes are TRBV11-3 and TRBJ2-7, with a weak D call TRBD1 (6 bases). Trimming removed 1 base at V and 6 bases at J, with 22 bases between. Looked up from germline, CDR1 is SGHNT and CDR2 is YENEEA. This CDR3 has 17 amino acids. The CDR3: CASSLAPFGGPWFEQYF. CDR3 sequence (DNA): TGTGCCAGCAGCTTAGCACCCTTTGGGGGCCCATGGTTCGAGCAGTACTTC.

The chain has TRBV15 and TRBJ2-5; 12 bases line up with TRBD2. Germline lookup yields CDR1 LNHNV and CDR2 YYDKDF (reference sequence). V lost 2 bases to trimming and J lost 1 base; unmatched junction nucleotides: 11. This CDR3 is built from 19 residues. CDR3 sequence: CATSRPTRLAGGIQETQYF. For the CDR3, the DNA is TGTGCCACCAGCAGACCGACCAGGCTAGCGGGGGGGATCCAAGAGACCCAGTACTTC.

The V and J genes are TRBV3-1 (or the pseudogene TRBV3-2) and TRBJ1-5, with unresolved D. CDR3 size: 14 residues. Trimming left V 7 bases short and J 0 bases short, with 10 bases between. Germline-derived CDR1 and CDR2 are LGHDT and YNNKEL (reference sequence). The CDR3 coding sequence is TGTGCCAGCAAATCCTCTCTTAGCAATCAGCCCCAGCATTTT. Translation gives CASKSSLSNQPQHF.

The chain links TRBV6-5 to TRBJ1-2; the D is unclear. V was pared by 6 bases and J by 0 bases, with 8 bases between. The germline V gene has CDR1 MNHEY and CDR2 SVGAGI. The CDR3 runs to 13 residues. CDR3 loop: CASRPTPNYGYTF. DNA for the CDR3: TGTGCCAGCAGACCAACACCTAACTATGGCTACACCTTC.

The chain uses TRBV28 and TRBJ1-2; D is ambiguous. Looked up from germline, CDR1 is MDHEN and CDR2 is SYDVKM. The CDR3 extends over 13 amino acids. V was pared by 5 bases and J by 3 bases, with 10 bases between. As DNA, the CDR3 is TGTGCCAGCAGTGAGTCCGGTGACTATGGCTACACCTTC. This codes for CASSESGDYGYTF.

This sequence joins TRBV4-1 and TRBJ1-1; D possibly corresponds to TRBD1 (5 bases). The germline gives CDR1 MGHRA, CDR2 YSYEKL. The CDR3 covers 13 residues. V lost 1 base and J lost 3, with 6 bases in between. For the CDR3, the DNA is TGCGCCAGCAGCCAAGTGACAGACACTGAAGCTTTCTTT. Protein sequence: CASSQVTDTEAFF.

V usage is TRBV25-1 and J usage is TRBJ1-6, with 7 bases matching TRBD1. Trimming took 4 bases from V and 3 from J; bases not matched to a gene: 6. The germline CDR1 and CDR2 sequences are MGHDK and SYGVNS. This CDR3 comprises 16 residues. In nucleotides, the CDR3 is TGTGCCAGCAGTGCCGGGACAGACAACTATAATTCACCCCTCCACTTT. Amino acid sequence: CASSAGTDNYNSPLHF.

The rearrangement joins TRBV6-5 to TRBJ1-5; 8 nucleotides agree with TRBD1. Germline loops: CDR1 MNHEY, CDR2 SVGAGI. With V trimmed by 6 bases and J by 1 base, 5 bases remained unmatched. The CDR3 length is 15 residues. The CDR3, as DNA: TGTGCCAGCAGACCAGGGGGCTTAAGCAATCAGCCCCAGCATTTT. Protein product: CASRPGGLSNQPQHF.

The sample holds a few counts of this clone. The chain couples TRBV19 to TRBJ2-7; D not resolved. Germline CDR1 and CDR2: LNHDA and SQIVND (reference sequence). The length of the CDR3 is 14 residues. V gave up 6 bases and J gave up 3 bases, with 15 bases separating them. Here the CDR3 DNA reads TGTGCCAGTAGCATTCATTCTGCAGGCTACGAGCAGTACTTC. Protein: CASSIHSAGYEQYF.

The rearrangement joins TRBV3-1 (or the pseudogene TRBV3-2) to TRBJ1-1; D is unclear. CDR1 LGHDT and CDR2 YNNKEL come from the germline V gene (reference sequence). The V end lost 2 bases, the J end lost 5 bases, and 6 bases lay between the germline ends. The CDR3 covers 12 residues. The DNA of the CDR3 is TGTGCCAGCAGCCAAATTAGTACTGAAGCTTTCTTT. It specifies CASSQISTEAFF.

The rearrangement joins TRBV10-1 to TRBJ2-7, with 7 nucleotides matching TRBD2. This CDR3 is built from 13 residues. CDR1 is WNHNN, CDR2 SYGVQD, per germline (reference sequence). After removal of 5 bases from V and 2 bases from J, the junction contained 3 bases not matched to a gene. CDR3 loop: CASSPSGPYEQYF. The CDR3 DNA follows: TGCGCCAGCAGTCCTAGCGGCCCCTACGAGCAGTACTTC.

This clone was found a few times. The chain recombines TRBV9 with TRBJ2-1, with D perhaps TRBD2 (7 bases). V was cut by 2 bases and J by 4 bases, with 16 bases left in between. Germline CDR1 SGDLS, CDR2 YYNGEE. The CDR3 consists of 16 residues. In DNA form, the CDR3 reads TGTGCCAGCAGCGTCGAGGGGGGGACCATATACAATGAGCAGTTCTTC. Protein: CASSVEGGTIYNEQFF.

V is TRBV18 and J is TRBJ2-2; TRBD1 aligns across 7 bases. CDR1 is KGHSH and CDR2 is LQKENI in the germline V gene. V trimming: 2 bases; J trimming: 5 bases; junction bases outside the gene matches: 5. The CDR3 spans 15 residues. CDR3 residues: CASSPEGARTGELFF. The CDR3 region has the DNA TGTGCCAGCTCACCAGAGGGGGCGAGGACCGGGGAGCTGTTTTTT.

Details on this clone: The same CDR3 also results from other DNA sequences found in this sample. The chain employs TRBV7-9 and TRBJ2-1; 13 nucleotides agree with TRBD2. With V trimmed by 5 bases and J by 8 bases, 6 bases remained unmatched. This CDR3 comprises 15 residues. Germline V gene lookup returns CDR1 SEHNR and CDR2 FQNEAQ (reference sequence). CDR3 sequence (DNA): TGTGCCAGCAGCCTTACTAGCGGGGGGGCCCATGAGCAGTTCTTC. Translation: CASSLTSGGAHEQFF.

This chain uses TRBV4-1 with TRBJ2-3; TRBD1 might be the D (5 bases). CDR3 length: 17 residues. The V end lost 2 bases, the J end lost 6 bases, and 21 bases lay between the germline ends. Germline CDR1 MGHRA, CDR2 YSYEKL. The DNA for the CDR3 is TGCGCCAGCAGCCAATCTGGGGCCTTGGCGTTTCTGGATACGCAGTATTTT. As protein: CASSQSGALAFLDTQYF.

In regard to this clone: Other DNA sequences from this sample encode an identical CDR3 as well. V usage is TRBV27 and J usage is TRBJ1-5; D gene unclear. The CDR3 runs 13 residues. The V gene lost 3 bases and the J gene lost 0 bases, with 3 bases spanning the gap. Per germline, CDR1 MNHEY and CDR2 SMNVEV (reference sequence). This chain's CDR3 is CASSFSSNQPQHF. Written as DNA, the CDR3 is TGTGCCAGCAGTTTCTCTAGCAATCAGCCCCAGCATTTT.

The table lists this clone with a few counts. The J gene is TRBJ1-1, the V gene TRBV18; unclear D gene. The V end lost 0 bases, the J end lost 1 base, and 9 bases lay between the germline ends. The V gene's germline CDR1 is KGHSH and CDR2 LQKENI. This CDR3 is 15 amino acids long. CDR3 bases: TGTGCCAGCTCACCACCGGTTGGAGGGAACACTGAAGCTTTCTTT. It specifies CASSPPVGGNTEAFF.

V usage is TRBV13 and J usage is TRBJ2-5; TRBD1 aligns across 8 bases. Germline CDR1 PRHDT, CDR2 FYEKMQ (reference sequence). J gave up 5 bases and V 4 bases, and 6 bases lay outside the gene matches. The CDR3 spans 14 residues. The CDR3, as DNA: TGTGCCAGCAGCTCCGGGACAGGCCGTGAGACCCAGTACTTC. It yields the protein CASSSGTGRETQYF.

The genes are TRBV3-1 (or the pseudogene TRBV3-2) and TRBJ2-1, with D uncertain. Trimming cost V 2 bases and J 3 bases, with 8 bases left between them. The germline CDR1 and CDR2 sequences are LGHDT and YNNKEL (reference sequence). The CDR3 contains 14 residues. This chain's CDR3 is CASSQLIDYNEQFF. The CDR3 region has the DNA TGTGCCAGCAGCCAACTTATAGACTACAATGAGCAGTTCTTC.

The rearrangement joins TRBV28 to TRBJ2-7; 9 bases are a match to TRBD1. In germline, CDR1 is MDHEN, CDR2 SYDVKM. Germline trimming cut 6 bases from V and 4 bases from J; bases unmatched to any gene: 4. The CDR3 is 13 amino acids. CDR3 in DNA: TGTGCCAGCAGGACAGGGGGGGGGTACGAGCAGTACTTC. Encoded protein: CASRTGGGYEQYF.

This sequence joins TRBV18 and TRBJ1-1; possible D gene TRBD1, 5 bases. The CDR3 is made up of 16 amino acids. Germline CDR1 is KGHSH and CDR2 is LQKENI. V was pared by 3 bases and J by 1 base, with 15 bases between. The CDR3 region is CASSPYGAGSNTEAFF. CDR3 bases: TGTGCCAGCTCACCGTATGGGGCCGGATCGAACACTGAAGCTTTCTTT.

The rearrangement uses TRBV6-2 or TRBV6-3 and TRBJ1-5; D is unclear. The CDR3 extends over 16 amino acids. Germline CDR1 MNHEY, CDR2 SVGEGT. With 3 bases removed from V and 0 bases from J, the gap between germline ends came to 12 bases. The CDR3 spells CASSYPDGNSNQPQHF. The CDR3 DNA follows: TGTGCCAGCAGTTATCCCGACGGGAATAGCAATCAGCCCCAGCATTTT.

This clone was recorded once. This rearrangement joins TRBV30 to TRBJ2-7; possibly TRBD1 for D (6 bases). With 3 bases removed from V and 1 base from J, the gap between germline ends came to 19 bases. The CDR3 is 16 amino acids. Germline assignment: CDR1 GTSNPN and CDR2 SVGIG (reference sequence). The CDR3 sequence: CAWSRGDPGASYEQYF. In DNA form, the CDR3 reads TGTGCCTGGAGCCGAGGTGATCCAGGGGCATCCTACGAGCAGTACTTC. The complete variable domain, with remaining parts taken from reference TRBV30 and TRBJ2-7, reads SQTIHQWPATLVQPVGSPLSLECTVEGTSNPNLYWYRQAAGRGLQLLFYSVGIGQISSEVPQNLSASRPQDRQFILSSKKLLLSDSGFYLCAWSRGDPGASYEQYFGPGTRLTVT.

This CDR3 is CASRTGTTPGETQYF. The DNA of the CDR3 is TGTGCCAGCAGGACCGGGACAACTCCAGGAGAGACCCAGTACTTC. The chain uses TRBV2 and TRBJ2-5; D possibly corresponds to TRBD1 (6 bases). CDR3 length: 15 residues. Germline V CDR1 and CDR2: SNHLY, FYNNEI. The V end lost 6 bases, the J end lost 4 bases, and 18 bases lay between the germline ends.

J is TRBJ2-7 and V is TRBV11-2, with 8 positions matching TRBD2. The V and J ends lost 5 bases and 4 bases, in that order; junction bases with no gene match: 7. CDR1 SGHAT and CDR2 FQNNGV come from the germline V gene. The CDR3 covers 14 residues. CDR3 amino acids: CASSPAGGAYEQYF. The CDR3 DNA reads as TGTGCCAGCAGCCCGGCGGGGGGCGCTTACGAGCAGTACTTC.

V is TRBV28 and J is TRBJ1-2; D is uncertain. Germline lookup yields CDR1 MDHEN and CDR2 SYDVKM. CDR3 length: 12 residues. Trimming pared 6 bases from V and 4 bases from J, leaving 9 bases between. CDR3 loop: CASRRSPYGYTF. The CDR3 DNA is TGTGCCAGCAGGCGGAGCCCCTATGGCTACACCTTC.

The chain recombines TRBV1 with TRBJ2-5; the table's D call of TRBD2 was not tested on the DNA. TRBV1 is classified as a pseudogene. CDR3 size: 19 residues. The CDR3 spells CTSSQDDQMPTRRQETQYF. The CDR3 coding sequence is TGCACCAGCAGCCAAGACGACCAAATGCCGACTCGGCGACAAGAGACCCAGTACTTC.

This chain uses TRBV6-1 with TRBJ2-5, with TRBD1 identical over 10 bases. Germline V gene sequence: CDR1 MNHNS, CDR2 SASEGT. The CDR3 spans 17 residues. Trimming removed 4 bases from V and 5 bases from J; junction bases left unmatched: 13. This CDR3 is CASSVTPGTGVWETQYF. In nucleotides, the CDR3 is TGTGCCAGCAGTGTTACCCCCGGGACAGGGGTTTGGGAGACCCAGTACTTC.

The V and J genes are TRBV19 and TRBJ1-3; D is undetermined. Germline V gene sequence: CDR1 LNHDA, CDR2 SQIVND (reference sequence). Trimming took off 3 bases at V and 4 bases at J, with 16 bases between the two ends. This CDR3 is built from 16 residues. In DNA form, the CDR3 reads TGTGCCAGTAGTATTGCGGGAAGGGTTACCGGAAACACCATATATTTT. Its protein is CASSIAGRVTGNTIYF.

This rearrangement joins TRBV14 to TRBJ1-2; TRBD1 might be the D (5 bases). The CDR3 consists of 16 residues. From germline, CDR1 is SGHDN and CDR2 FVKESK. The germline V and J ends were trimmed by 4 bases and 2 bases, with 17 bases remaining between them. CDR3 in DNA: TGTGCCAGCAGCCCTGACACAGGCCCCTTCAACTATGGCTACACCTTC. Amino acids: CASSPDTGPFNYGYTF.